The 26 T cell receptor beta chains in this list originate from one sample, sequenced in a study of T-cell reconstitution after alpha-beta-depleted transplantation in children. Unique molecular identifiers were used to barcode this TCRbeta library. TCRdb itself ran the PCR reads through MiXCR, one entry per CDR3 protein. The sample lists about 640,000 distinct CDR3 sequences; 13% were seen once. Sequences were derived from PBMCs, mostly from graft donor cells, sampled 360 days after TCRalphabeta/CD19-depleted stem cell transplant. The source of these receptors is a male patient under 18 who had a stem cell transplant for acute myeloid leukemia, so the T cells may come from the graft donor.

This clonotype came up many times. The chain employs TRBV12-3 or TRBV12-4 and TRBJ2-4; 11 bases agree with TRBD1. After removal of 4 bases from V and 4 bases from J, the junction contained 9 bases not matched to a gene. The CDR3 runs to 17 residues. Here the CDR3 reads CASSSPDRGRFKNIQYF. The CDR3 bases are TGTGCCAGCAGTTCCCCGGACAGGGGGCGTTTTAAAAACATTCAGTACTTC.

This clonotype has more than one count but fewer than ten. V and J are TRBV11-2 and TRBJ2-2, with TRBD2 matching 16 bases. Germline assignment: CDR1 SGHAT and CDR2 FQNNGV. Trimming cost V 4 bases and J 5 bases; bases outside gene matches: 4. This CDR3 is built from 17 residues. The CDR3 sequence: CASSSGLAGGQTGELFF. The CDR3 nucleotides are TGTGCCAGCAGCTCGGGACTAGCGGGAGGGCAGACCGGGGAGCTGTTTTTT.

V gene TRBV5-1 combines with J gene TRBJ2-5, with TRBD2 identical over 8 bases. The junction had 10 bases not matched to a gene; V was cut back by 0 bases and J by 6 bases. Per the germline V gene, CDR1 is SGHRS and CDR2 is YFSETQ. The CDR3 covers 16 residues. The CDR3 region has the DNA TGCGCCAGCAGCTTGGAAGGAGGACTAGCACCCAAGACCCAGTACTTC. Residues: CASSLEGGLAPKTQYF.

The chain uses TRBV12-3 or TRBV12-4 and TRBJ2-4; D possibly uses TRBD1 or TRBD2 (5 bases each). The CDR3 is made up of 19 amino acids. Between the trimmed V and J ends, which lost 3 bases and 1 base, there was a span of 22 bases. The CDR3: CASSFSVVAREGAKNIQYF. The CDR3 DNA reads as TGTGCCAGCAGTTTTAGTGTGGTAGCGAGAGAGGGGGCCAAAAACATTCAGTACTTC.

This clonotype came up many times. The chain employs TRBV20-1 and TRBJ2-2; 9 nucleotides line up with TRBD2. CDR3 length: 17 residues. J was trimmed by 6 bases and V by 2 bases; bases with no gene match: 13. CDR1 DFQATT and CDR2 SNEGSKA come from the germline V gene (reference sequence). The CDR3 is CSARNPFAGGAAGELFF. The CDR3 DNA is TGCAGTGCTAGAAACCCCTTTGCGGGAGGGGCGGCCGGGGAGCTGTTTTTT.

This clonotype was observed a handful of times. The V and J genes are TRBV28 and TRBJ1-4, with D maybe TRBD1 (6 bases). Germline values: CDR1 MDHEN, CDR2 SYDVKM. CDR3 length: 14 residues. V was cut by 7 bases and J by 8 bases, with 17 bases left in between. CDR3 DNA: TGTGCCAGCACTCAGGGCGGGACACTAGAAAAACTGTTTTTT. Encoded protein: CASTQGGTLEKLFF.

This rearrangement joins TRBV20-1 to TRBJ2-1, with D possibly matching TRBD1 (5 bases). The CDR3 runs 17 residues. CDR1 DFQATT and CDR2 SNEGSKA come from the germline V gene (reference sequence). V shed 3 bases and J shed 1 base, with 19 bases lying between them. This CDR3 reads CSARVENWGPSYNEQFF. CDR3 nucleotide sequence: TGCAGTGCTAGGGTTGAAAATTGGGGCCCGTCCTACAATGAGCAGTTCTTC.

The V gene is TRBV2, the J gene TRBJ1-2; TRBD1 is a possible D gene (6 bases). The CDR3 is 14 amino acids. V shed 4 bases and J shed 2 bases, with 11 bases lying between them. Germline V gene data show CDR1 as SNHLY and CDR2 as FYNNEI. The CDR3 loop is CASSVTGQNYGYTF. DNA for the CDR3: TGTGCCAGCAGTGTTACAGGGCAGAACTATGGCTACACCTTC.

This clonotype has just a few counts. V usage is TRBV12-3 or TRBV12-4 and J usage is TRBJ2-7; TRBD2 matches 8 bases. J gave up 5 bases and V 6 bases, and 9 bases lay outside the gene matches. The CDR3 is 14 amino acids. This CDR3 is CASRPRAGVDEQYF. The CDR3 nucleotides read TGTGCCAGCAGGCCTCGAGCGGGAGTGGACGAGCAGTACTTC.

This clonotype was picked up a small number of times. The chain carries TRBV6-1 and TRBJ1-3; tentative D call: TRBD1 (5 bases). The CDR3 covers 13 residues. Germline CDR1 reads MNHNS; CDR2 reads SASEGT. The ends were cut back, 6 bases at V and 2 bases at J, with 8 bases in the middle. CDR3 bases: TGTGCCAGCAGCGGGACTCCTGGAAACACCATATATTTT. This encodes CASSGTPGNTIYF.

V gene TRBV20-1 combines with J gene TRBJ2-1, with no clear D. This CDR3 region has 14 residues. V lost 6 bases and J lost 0, with 12 bases in between. Per germline, CDR1 DFQATT and CDR2 SNEGSKA (reference sequence). The CDR3 DNA reads as TGCAGTGCCAAAAACTTGAGCTCCTACAATGAGCAGTTCTTC. Translation gives CSAKNLSSYNEQFF.

There are many counts of this clonotype. The rearrangement joins TRBV5-5 to TRBJ2-1; 7 bases are shared with TRBD2. The CDR3 contains 15 residues. The germline gives CDR1 SGHKS, CDR2 YYEKEE (reference sequence). The trim removed 0 bases at V and 4 bases at J, leaving 4 bases unmatched. DNA for the CDR3: TGTGCCAGCAGCTTGGGCGGGAGCAGGTACAATGAGCAGTTCTTC. Protein product: CASSLGGSRYNEQFF.

Many counts were recorded for this clonotype. The genes are TRBV25-1 and TRBJ2-7, with D perhaps being TRBD1 or TRBD2 (6 bases each). Germline V gene data show CDR1 as MGHDK and CDR2 as SYGVNS. This CDR3 spans 14 amino acids. Trimming cost V 6 bases and J 0 bases, with 12 bases left between them. CDR3 in amino acids: CASSKGGPSYEQYF. CDR3 DNA sequence: TGTGCCAGCAGCAAAGGGGGGCCCTCCTACGAGCAGTACTTC.

V usage is TRBV18 and J usage is TRBJ1-2; D gene ambiguous. Germline CDR1 is KGHSH and CDR2 is LQKENI. V lost 1 base, J lost 4 bases, and 10 bases lay in between. This CDR3 is 14 amino acids long. Here the CDR3 DNA reads TGTGCCAGCTCACCACTGCGGCAGACCTATGGCTACACCTTC. Translating gives CASSPLRQTYGYTF.

This clonotype was counted a few times. This chain joins TRBV28 and TRBJ2-1; D remains ambiguous. CDR3 length: 15 amino acids. V shed 2 bases and J shed 6 bases, with 14 bases lying between them. Germline V gene sequence: CDR1 MDHEN, CDR2 SYDVKM. CDR3 in amino acids: CASSLGFWQLNEQFF. DNA of the CDR3: TGTGCCAGCAGTTTAGGTTTTTGGCAGCTCAATGAGCAGTTCTTC.

The chain has TRBV5-6 and TRBJ2-7, with 8 bases that match TRBD2. The germline gives CDR1 SGHDT, CDR2 YYEEEE. The V segment lost 4 bases and the J segment 2 bases; nucleotides outside the gene matches: 8. The CDR3 sequence is 15 residues long. The CDR3 sequence: CASSGKPGLAYEQYF. The DNA of the CDR3 is TGTGCCAGCAGCGGAAAACCGGGACTAGCCTACGAGCAGTACTTC.

In its sample, this clonotype was seen many times. This chain links TRBV29-1 with TRBJ2-7; D may be TRBD2 (5 bases). Trimming took off 6 bases at V and 2 bases at J, with 14 bases between the two ends. Germline values: CDR1 SQVTM, CDR2 ANQGSEA. CDR3 length: 13 amino acids. The CDR3 region is CSVREDGPYEQYF. The CDR3 bases are TGCAGCGTGAGGGAAGACGGGCCCTACGAGCAGTACTTC.

This clonotype came up a few times. The V and J genes are TRBV30 and TRBJ2-7, with D possibly TRBD2 on 8 matching bases. Trimming pared 2 bases from V and 2 bases from J, leaving 16 bases between. The germline V gene has CDR1 GTSNPN and CDR2 SVGIG (reference sequence). The CDR3 has 15 amino acids. CDR3 DNA sequence: TGTGCCTGGAGTAGCGGGGGACAGTCAGCCTACGAGCAGTACTTC. Protein: CAWSSGGQSAYEQYF. Combining the CDR3 with reference TRBV30 and TRBJ2-7 gives the whole variable domain SQTIHQWPATLVQPVGSPLSLECTVEGTSNPNLYWYRQAAGRGLQLLFYSVGIGQISSEVPQNLSASRPQDRQFILSSKKLLLSDSGFYLCAWSSGGQSAYEQYFGPGTRLTVT.

There are a few counts of this clonotype. CDR3 DNA: TGTGCCAGCAGGGGCGGGAGGCTCACAGATACGCAGTATTTT. It yields the protein CASRGGRLTDTQYF. This chain uses TRBV6-4 with TRBJ2-3; 8 nucleotides align to TRBD2. Germline V gene lookup returns CDR1 MRHNA and CDR2 SNTAGT. The V and J ends lost 6 bases and 2 bases, in that order; junction bases with no gene match: 4. This CDR3 spans 14 amino acids.

This clonotype was detected a few times. The chain has TRBV20-1 and TRBJ2-7; 7 positions match TRBD2. The CDR3 runs 14 residues. Germline lookup yields CDR1 DFQATT and CDR2 SNEGSKA (reference sequence). V shed 0 bases and J 5 bases; nucleotides not matched to a gene: 7. The CDR3 nucleotides read TGCAGTGCTAGAGACCGGACTAGAAGGGACGAGCAGTACTTC. Protein: CSARDRTRRDEQYF.

This clonotype was counted only a few times. V gene TRBV6-2 or TRBV6-3 combines with J gene TRBJ2-5; 12 bases are a match to TRBD2. The CDR3 loop spans 20 amino acids. Unmatched junction bases numbered 18, after V lost 2 bases and J lost 5 bases. The germline V gene encodes CDR1 MNHEY and CDR2 SVGEGT. In nucleotides, the CDR3 is TGTGCCAGCAGTTACGCGGTCCTAGCGGGAGGGCCCCTTGTCCGGGAGACCCAGTACTTC. Its translation: CASSYAVLAGGPLVRETQYF.

In its sample, this clonotype was seen many times. The rearrangement joins TRBV5-1 to TRBJ2-4; D uncertain. Between the trimmed V and J ends, which lost 0 bases and 8 bases, there was a span of 9 bases. The CDR3 spans 13 residues. The germline V gene has CDR1 SGHRS and CDR2 YFSETQ. CDR3 region: CASSLEEWDIQYF. The CDR3 bases are TGCGCCAGCAGCTTGGAAGAGTGGGACATTCAGTACTTC.

At least ten counts were recorded for this clonotype. J is TRBJ2-7 and V is TRBV29-1; no clear D gene. The CDR3 covers 14 residues. The V gene lost 5 bases and the J gene lost 3 bases, with 17 bases spanning the gap. Germline CDR1 SQVTM, CDR2 ANQGSEA. The CDR3 DNA is TGCAGCGTTCGTCACAGAAATTCCCTCTACGAGCAGTACTTC. The encoded protein is CSVRHRNSLYEQYF.

This clonotype was counted between two and nine times. The genes are TRBV3-1 and TRBJ2-4, with D unclear. The CDR3 has 15 amino acids. Germline V gene data show CDR1 as LGHDT and CDR2 as YNNKEL (reference sequence). The ends were cut back, 0 bases at V and 6 bases at J, with 12 bases in the middle. CDR3 protein: CASSQDILLGNIQYF. CDR3 bases: TGTGCCAGCAGCCAAGACATACTTCTGGGAAACATTCAGTACTTC.

This clonotype was recorded once. The gene calls are TRBV30 and TRBJ2-1, with TRBD2 identical over 12 bases. The germline V gene encodes CDR1 GTSNPN and CDR2 SVGIG (reference sequence). There are 20 residues in the CDR3. V shed 0 bases and J 5 bases; nucleotides not matched to a gene: 17. In DNA form, the CDR3 reads TGTGCCTGGAGTGTATGGGTTCTAGCGGGAGGGCCAAGGGTCCACAATGAGCAGTTCTTC. The encoded protein is CAWSVWVLAGGPRVHNEQFF. Based on the CDR3 plus reference TRBV30 and TRBJ2-1, the full variable domain is SQTIHQWPATLVQPVGSPLSLECTVEGTSNPNLYWYRQAAGRGLQLLFYSVGIGQISSEVPQNLSASRPQDRQFILSSKKLLLSDSGFYLCAWSVWVLAGGPRVHNEQFFGPGTRLTVL.

This rearrangement joins TRBV6-1 to TRBJ2-1, with 13 positions matching TRBD2. The V gene end was trimmed by 5 bases and the J gene end by 9 bases; junction bases not matched to a gene: 7. CDR1 is MNHNS, CDR2 SASEGT, per germline. This CDR3 has 15 residues. CDR3 sequence (DNA): TGTGCCAGCAGTCCAGGACTAGCGGGAGAGGGTGAGCAGTTCTTC. As protein: CASSPGLAGEGEQFF.